This T cell receptor beta chain was sequenced during a study of T cell responses to AZD1222 COVID-19 vaccine. Turning to this clone: Its antigen is still unknown.

Assay used: immunoSEQ multiplex PCR; TCRdb lists only in-frame clones, some missing. The sample records over 100,000 clones, 75% to 90% being singletons. CDR3 length equals 14 residues. CDR1 SEHNR and CDR2 FQNEAQ come from the germline V gene (reference sequence). V was pared by 2 bases and J by 7 bases, with 11 bases between. The study's findings and limits: Donors skewed white British and female; clonal diversity was possibly underestimated. Spike-specific TCR breadth and depth both grew after two AZD1222 doses. Repertoire collection took place solely once the T cell response had peaked.

This chain uses TRBV7-9 with TRBJ2-2; possibly TRBD1 for D (6 bases). The material sequenced was peripheral blood, taken on day 0 of AZD1222 vaccination. This clonotype was sampled from an adult in good health. The DNA for the CDR3 is TGTGCCAGCAGCTTACTTGAGGGGGACGGGGAGCTGTTTTTT. It codes for CASSLLEGDGELFF.